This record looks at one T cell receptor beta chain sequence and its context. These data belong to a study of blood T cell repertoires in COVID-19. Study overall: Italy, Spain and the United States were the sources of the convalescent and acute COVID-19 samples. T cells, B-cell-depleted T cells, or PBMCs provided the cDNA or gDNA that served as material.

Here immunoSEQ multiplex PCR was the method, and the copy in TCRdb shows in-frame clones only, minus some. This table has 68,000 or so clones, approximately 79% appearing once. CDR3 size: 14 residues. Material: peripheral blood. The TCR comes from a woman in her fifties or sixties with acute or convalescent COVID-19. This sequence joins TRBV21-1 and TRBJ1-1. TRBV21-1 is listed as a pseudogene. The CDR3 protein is CASSKVEGMTEAFF. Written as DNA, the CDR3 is TGTGCCAGCAGCAAAGTGGAGGGAATGACTGAAGCTTTCTTT.